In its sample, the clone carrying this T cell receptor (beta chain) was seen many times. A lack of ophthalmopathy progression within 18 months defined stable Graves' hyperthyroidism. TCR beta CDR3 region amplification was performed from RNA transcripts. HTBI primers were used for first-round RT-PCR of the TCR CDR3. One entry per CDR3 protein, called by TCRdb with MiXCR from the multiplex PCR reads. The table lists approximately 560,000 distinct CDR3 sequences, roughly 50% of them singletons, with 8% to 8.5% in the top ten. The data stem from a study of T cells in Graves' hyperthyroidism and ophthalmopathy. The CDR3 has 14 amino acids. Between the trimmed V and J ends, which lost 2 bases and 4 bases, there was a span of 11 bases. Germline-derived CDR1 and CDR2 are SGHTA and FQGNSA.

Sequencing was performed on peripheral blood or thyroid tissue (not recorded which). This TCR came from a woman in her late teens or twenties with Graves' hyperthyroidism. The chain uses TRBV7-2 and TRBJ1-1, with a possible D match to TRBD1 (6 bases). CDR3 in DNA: TGTGCCAGCAGCTTAAGCGTCAGGGGCACTGAAGCTTTCTTT. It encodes CASSLSVRGTEAFF.